The following is a TCR beta chain sequence with its context. Its antigen is unidentified. Other DNA sequences in this sample translate to the same CDR3. Generated by immunoSEQ multiplex PCR, the TCRdb table keeps only in-frame clones and is missing some. Among tens of thousands of clones listed, 90% were seen once. Germline loops: CDR1 SGHTA, CDR2 FQGNSA. Trimming shortened V by 1 base and J by 4 bases, and 12 bases separated the two germline ends. This CDR3 contains 15 residues. This sample is part of a study of OX40 agonist ivuxolimab in advanced cancers. Overall study context: The drug used for patients, ivuxolimab, was an agonistic anti-OX40 (CD134) antibody. One hepatocellular carcinoma and a couple of cutaneous melanoma patients partially responded. Findings and caveats of the study: Some of the lowest clonal expansion was seen in partial responders at 0.1-3.0 mg/kg. In the 0.1 to 3.0 mg/kg range, CD4+ and CD8+ blood T cells had expanded clonally by week 6.

This clonotype was obtained from an adult with an advanced solid tumor such as melanoma, head and neck, liver or kidney cancer. V and J are TRBV7-2 and TRBJ2-3; D perhaps matches TRBD2 (6 bases). Source: CD4+ or CD8+ T cells sorted from blood, taken in a trial of the OX40 agonist ivuxolimab. CDR3 DNA: TGTGCCAGCAGCTTAGTAGGCAGGGAGGCAGATACGCAGTATTTT. As protein: CASSLVGREADTQYF.